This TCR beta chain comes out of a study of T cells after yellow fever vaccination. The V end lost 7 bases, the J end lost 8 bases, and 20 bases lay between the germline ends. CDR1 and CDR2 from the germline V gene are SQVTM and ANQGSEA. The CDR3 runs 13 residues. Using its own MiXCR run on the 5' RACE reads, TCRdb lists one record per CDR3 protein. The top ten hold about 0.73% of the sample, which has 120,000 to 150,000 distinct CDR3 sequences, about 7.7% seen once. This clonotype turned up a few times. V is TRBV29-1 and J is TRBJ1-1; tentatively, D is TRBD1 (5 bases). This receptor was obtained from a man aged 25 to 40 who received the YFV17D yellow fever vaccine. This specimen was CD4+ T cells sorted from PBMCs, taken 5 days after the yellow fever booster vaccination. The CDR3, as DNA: TGCAGCGGACAGAGCGGTAGAGATGTAGAAGCTTTCTTT. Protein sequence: CSGQSGRDVEAFF.